The 16 T cell receptor beta chains reported below all come from one sample, sequenced in a study of shared clonotypes between healthy human individuals. Here immunoSEQ multiplex PCR was the method, and the copy in TCRdb shows in-frame clones only, minus some. This sample yields roughly 700,000 clones, of which 90% are seen a single time; 30% to 40% belongs to the top ten. What was sequenced was memory CD8+ T cells from PBMCs. Subset noted: CD45RO+ cells pooled with CCR7-negative TemRA cells. Receptors originate from a man between 18 and 29 years old in good health. Some clones in this sample may be carry-over from other donors' samples.

The rearrangement links TRBV29-1 to TRBJ2-2, with 8 bases identical to TRBD1. V gave up 6 bases and J gave up 3 bases; unmatched junction bases: 3. The length of the CDR3 is 13 residues. From germline, CDR1 is SQVTM and CDR2 ANQGSEA. The CDR3 protein is CSVTGEHTGELFF. CDR3 nucleotide sequence: TGCAGCGTGACAGGGGAGCACACCGGGGAGCTGTTTTTT.

The chain is built from TRBV7-9 and TRBJ1-1, with D unclear. V dropped 8 bases and J dropped 4 bases, with 14 bases sitting between them. Germline V CDR1 and CDR2: SEHNR, FQNEAQ (reference sequence). The CDR3 consists of 13 residues. CDR3 in amino acids: CASVPGPSTEAFF. CDR3 DNA sequence: TGTGCCAGCGTACCGGGCCCTTCCACTGAAGCTTTCTTT.

The chain combines TRBV19 with TRBJ2-3; possibly TRBD1 or TRBD2 for D (5 bases each). Per the germline V gene, CDR1 is LNHDA and CDR2 is SQIVND (reference sequence). Trimming removed 6 bases at V and 4 bases at J, with 32 bases between. This CDR3 has 20 residues. For the CDR3, the DNA is TGTGCCAGTAGCTTATTTGTTTTTCGGGACGAGGATGATTTCGCAGATACGCAGTATTTT. Translated, it gives CASSLFVFRDEDDFADTQYF.

This sequence joins TRBV10-3 and TRBJ2-1, with D possibly being TRBD2 (5 bases). Germline CDR1 is ENHRY and CDR2 is SYGVKD. Trimming took 8 bases from V and 5 from J, leaving 19 bases between them. The CDR3 runs 15 residues. CDR3 loop: CAISASPTADNEQFF. In nucleotides, the CDR3 is TGTGCCATCTCGGCTAGCCCCACCGCCGACAATGAGCAGTTCTTC.

The chain uses TRBV7-2 and TRBJ2-7; D is unresolved. The CDR3 extends over 15 amino acids. Looked up from germline, CDR1 is SGHTA and CDR2 is FQGNSA. V was clipped by 5 bases and J by 0 bases, with 14 bases between them. CDR3 loop: CASSPSQNPSYEQYF. The CDR3 DNA follows: TGTGCCAGCAGCCCCAGTCAAAACCCCTCCTACGAGCAGTACTTC. Full variable domain (missing parts from reference TRBV7-2 and TRBJ2-7): GAGVSQSPSNKVTEKGKDVELRCDPISGHTALYWYRQSLGQGLEFLIYFQGNSAPDKSGLPSDRFSAERTGGSVSTLTIQRTQQEDSAVYLCASSPSQNPSYEQYFGPGTRLTVT.

In its sample, this clone was seen many times. The CDR3 bases are TGTGCCAGCAGTGGAAGGGGGACATTGAGCTCCTACAATGAGCAGTTCTTC. Residues: CASSGRGTLSSYNEQFF. J is TRBJ2-1 and V is TRBV9; a possible D gene is TRBD1 (6 bases). From germline, CDR1 is SGDLS and CDR2 YYNGEE. V was clipped by 5 bases and J by 0 bases, with 18 bases between them. This CDR3 spans 17 amino acids.

The gene calls are TRBV7-9 and TRBJ2-1; 14 bases map to TRBD2. CDR1 SEHNR and CDR2 FQNEAQ come from the germline V gene (reference sequence). The CDR3 has 18 residues. Trimming took 5 bases from V and 8 from J; bases not matched to a gene: 14. In DNA form, the CDR3 reads TGTGCCAGCAGCCCTTCGACTAGCGGGAGGGTTAGGACCGATGAGCAGTTCTTC. This codes for CASSPSTSGRVRTDEQFF.

V is TRBV5-6 and J is TRBJ2-7; 8 bases are shared with TRBD2. Germline-derived CDR1 and CDR2 are SGHDT and YYEEEE. The CDR3 is 15 residues long. V gave up 5 bases and J gave up 2 bases; unmatched junction bases: 9. The CDR3 bases are TGTGCCAGCAGTTTCGGGAGGACTAGCACCTACGAGCAGTACTTC. Translated: CASSFGRTSTYEQYF.

This chain joins TRBV27 and TRBJ2-3; no definite D call. Trimming removed 0 bases from V and 1 base from J, with 8 bases in between. The germline V gene encodes CDR1 MNHEY and CDR2 SMNVEV (reference sequence). The CDR3 length is 15 residues. In DNA form, the CDR3 reads TGTGCCAGCAGTTTATCCGGCCCTCGCACAGATACGCAGTATTTT. Residues: CASSLSGPRTDTQYF.

This clone was seen only once. This chain joins TRBV19 and TRBJ1-3; D is undetermined. In germline, CDR1 is LNHDA, CDR2 SQIVND (reference sequence). Trimming removed 6 bases at V and 0 bases at J, with 15 bases between. The CDR3 is 16 residues long. Here the CDR3 DNA reads TGTGCCAGTAGCAATGGACCGTTCGCCTCTGGAAACACCATATATTTT. The encoded protein is CASSNGPFASGNTIYF.

As for this clone: This sample also contains other DNA sequences that code for the same CDR3. V gene TRBV5-1 combines with J gene TRBJ2-1, with 10 bases lining up with TRBD2. V lost 5 bases to trimming and J lost 5 bases; unmatched junction nucleotides: 1. Per the germline V gene, CDR1 is SGHRS and CDR2 is YFSETQ. The CDR3 contains 13 residues. In nucleotides, the CDR3 is TGCGCCAGCAGAGGACTAGCGGACAATGAGCAGTTCTTC. Its translation is CASRGLADNEQFF.

The DNA of the CDR3 is TGTGCCAGCAGTTACATGGGAGAGCAGTACTTC. Translated, it gives CASSYMGEQYF. This rearrangement joins TRBV6-6 to TRBJ2-7; D gene unclear. Germline V gives CDR1 MNHNY, CDR2 SVGAGI (reference sequence). CDR3 length: 11 amino acids. Trimming stripped 2 bases from V and 7 bases from J, with 6 bases between.

The chain couples TRBV28 to TRBJ2-7, with TRBD2 as a possible D gene (5 bases). The CDR3 has 15 residues. The germline CDR1 and CDR2 sequences are MDHEN and SYDVKM. Trimming stripped 3 bases from V and 0 bases from J, with 12 bases between. CDR3 DNA: TGTGCCAGCAGTTTCGCCGGGGAGAGCTCCTACGAGCAGTACTTC. Its protein is CASSFAGESSYEQYF.

The chain joins TRBV7-9 to TRBJ1-4; weak D call: TRBD1 (5 bases). Trimming removed 4 bases at V and 3 bases at J, with 6 bases between. The germline CDR1 and CDR2 sequences are SEHNR and FQNEAQ (reference sequence). This CDR3 region has 13 residues. Here the CDR3 reads CASSWGANEKLFF. The CDR3 region has the DNA TGTGCCAGCAGCTGGGGGGCTAATGAAAAACTGTTTTTT.

J is TRBJ2-1 and V is TRBV2; D tentatively reads TRBD1 or TRBD2 (5 bases each). V was shortened by 7 bases and J by 7 bases, with 11 bases between the two germline ends. Germline V gene sequence: CDR1 SNHLY, CDR2 FYNNEI. The length of the CDR3 is 12 residues. The CDR3 DNA reads as TGTGCCAGCACCTGGGGGATGAATGAGCAGTTCTTC. It encodes CASTWGMNEQFF.

The chain couples TRBV29-1 to TRBJ2-1, with 14 positions matching TRBD2. Germline trimming cut 4 bases from V and 0 bases from J; bases unmatched to any gene: 2. CDR1 is SQVTM and CDR2 is ANQGSEA in the germline V gene. This CDR3 is built from 16 residues. The CDR3 DNA reads TGCAGCGTTGTGGGGACTAGCGGGAGCTCCTACAATGAGCAGTTCTTC. This translates into CSVVGTSGSSYNEQFF.